This T cell receptor beta chain was obtained from a study of monozygotic twins with inflammatory bowel disease. The study's findings and limits: Healthy co-twins showed greater TCRbeta diversity (inverse Simpson) than IBD patients.

With the 5' RACE reads reprocessed, TCRdb shows one record per CDR3 protein and no DNA. The table counts more than 120,000 distinct CDR3 sequences; 2% to 2.5% lies in the top ten. In the case of this clonotype: Its specificity is not known.

Germline CDR1 and CDR2: SGHVS and FNYEAQ. This CDR3 region has 16 residues. The V gene is TRBV7-6, the J gene TRBJ1-6. Sequencing was performed on blood. This TCR was recovered from a human donor with ulcerative colitis or Crohn's disease, or a healthy co-twin of an affected twin (not recorded which). CDR3: CASRPGPGSHNSPLHF.